The 18 T cell receptor beta chains listed next were all sequenced from one sample in a study of identical twins. One entry per CDR3 protein, called by TCRdb with MiXCR from the 5' RACE reads. The top ten clones hold about 3% of a sample with hundreds of thousands of distinct CDR3 sequences, 24% of them seen once. This sample also belongs to another study, concerning T cells expressing NK-cell markers.

Sequencing was carried out using CD4+ T cells sorted from blood. These receptors were obtained from a woman aged 18-29 years in good health.

This chain joins TRBV20-1 and TRBJ2-5; 11 bases are shared with TRBD2. The V gene's germline CDR1 is DFQATT and CDR2 SNEGSKA (reference sequence). The CDR3 has 13 amino acids. V trimming: 5 bases; J trimming: 5 bases; junction bases outside the gene matches: 4. The CDR3 region is CSARLAGRETQYF. DNA for the CDR3: TGCAGTGCTCGACTAGCGGGACGGGAGACCCAGTACTTC.

This chain joins TRBV11-2 and TRBJ2-1; 10 positions agree with TRBD2. This CDR3 contains 16 residues. The trim removed 2 bases at V and 10 bases at J, leaving 11 bases unmatched. Germline V gene data show CDR1 as SGHAT and CDR2 as FQNNGV. CDR3 in amino acids: CASSLYSGLASREQFF. The CDR3 DNA reads as TGTGCCAGCAGCTTATATTCGGGACTAGCGAGCCGGGAGCAGTTCTTC.

In this sample, this clonotype turned up many times. This rearrangement joins TRBV12-3 or TRBV12-4 to TRBJ1-2; D is unresolved. CDR3 size: 11 residues. V gave up 3 bases and J gave up 4 bases, with 3 bases separating them. The CDR3 is CASSFSYGYTF. The CDR3, as DNA: TGTGCCAGCAGTTTTAGCTATGGCTACACCTTC.

This chain connects TRBV20-1 to TRBJ2-1; D possibly corresponds to TRBD2 (8 bases). With 2 bases removed from V and 9 bases from J, the gap between germline ends came to 17 bases. This CDR3 contains 14 residues. The germline gives CDR1 DFQATT, CDR2 SNEGSKA (reference sequence). The CDR3 reads CSARFRGSGGEQFF. In DNA form, the CDR3 reads TGCAGTGCTAGATTCAGGGGGAGCGGGGGTGAGCAGTTCTTC.

This chain uses TRBV7-9 with TRBJ2-7; D is undetermined. V was pared by 4 bases and J by 6 bases, with 7 bases between. The V gene's germline CDR1 is SEHNR and CDR2 FQNEAQ (reference sequence). This CDR3 is built from 11 residues. The CDR3, as DNA: TGTGCCAGCAGCTCACCTACCGAGCAGTACTTC. It translates to CASSSPTEQYF.

This clonotype was observed once. This chain links TRBV14 with TRBJ2-7, with D possibly being TRBD1 (5 bases). The CDR3 is 15 residues long. V lost 5 bases, J lost 7 bases, and 21 bases lay in between. Germline V lookup: CDR1 SGHDN, CDR2 FVKESK. The CDR3 reads CASSRQGPALGEQYF. The CDR3 DNA reads as TGTGCCAGCAGCAGGCAGGGCCCTGCTTTGGGTGAGCAGTACTTC.

A few counts support this clonotype. The CDR3 sequence is CSARSPGASSYEQYF. DNA for the CDR3: TGCAGTGCTAGATCCCCCGGGGCTAGCTCCTACGAGCAGTACTTC. J is TRBJ2-7 and V is TRBV20-1; either TRBD1 or TRBD2 may supply D (5 bases each). V dropped 2 bases and J dropped 0 bases, with 14 bases sitting between them. CDR1 and CDR2 (germline): DFQATT, SNEGSKA (reference sequence). This CDR3 has 15 residues.

On this clonotype itself: Given a much more abundant clone one base away, this may be a read error. The rearrangement joins TRBV7-9 to TRBJ2-5; D possibly corresponds to TRBD1 (6 bases). The V gene lost 7 bases and the J gene lost 1 base, with 10 bases spanning the gap. The CDR3 is 13 residues long. Germline V gene lookup returns CDR1 SEHNR and CDR2 FQNEAQ (reference sequence). This CDR3 is CASTRDIQETQYF. The CDR3 DNA sequence: TGTGCCAGCACCCGGGACATCCAAGAGACCCAGTACTTC.

The rearrangement uses TRBV30 and TRBJ2-7, with D possibly being TRBD1 or TRBD2 (6 bases each). The CDR3 sequence is 15 residues long. V was trimmed by 5 bases and J by 2 bases, leaving 19 bases between them. Germline V lookup: CDR1 GTSNPN, CDR2 SVGIG (reference sequence). CDR3 region: CAWDRGRRETYEQYF. CDR3 in DNA: TGTGCCTGGGACCGGGGGCGGAGAGAAACCTACGAGCAGTACTTC.

This clonotype has a count of ten or more. Written as DNA, the CDR3 is TGTGCCAGCAGGCCCCCCCGGACGGAGTACACCGGGGAGCTGTTTTTT. Translated: CASRPPRTEYTGELFF. The chain has TRBV12-3 or TRBV12-4 and TRBJ2-2, with D hard to call. Trimming took off 6 bases at V and 3 bases at J, with 17 bases between the two ends. The CDR3 is 16 amino acids.

This clonotype has only a few counts. This sequence joins TRBV7-2 and TRBJ2-1, with D uncertain. Trimming stripped 6 bases from V and 4 bases from J, with 10 bases between. CDR3 length equals 13 residues. Germline V gene data show CDR1 as SGHTA and CDR2 as FQGNSA. The CDR3 DNA sequence: TGTGCCAGCAGACCCGACGGTTACAATGAGCAGTTCTTC. Its translation is CASRPDGYNEQFF.

This chain uses TRBV6-2 or TRBV6-3 with TRBJ2-7, with 7 nucleotides matching TRBD2. The V gene end was trimmed by 8 bases and the J gene end by 5 bases; junction bases not matched to a gene: 9. Germline V gene lookup returns CDR1 MNHEY and CDR2 SVGEGT. This CDR3 spans 13 amino acids. The DNA for the CDR3 is TGTGCCAGCCTCCGGGGAGGGTACGACGAGCAGTACTTC. Translated: CASLRGGYDEQYF.

This clonotype occurred a few times. The rearrangement links TRBV10-3 to TRBJ2-1, with 7 bases identical to TRBD2. The CDR3 covers 16 residues. With V trimmed by 0 bases and J by 7 bases, 9 bases remained unmatched. CDR1 is ENHRY, CDR2 SYGVKD, per germline. In DNA, the CDR3 is TGTGCCATCAGTGAGTCGAGGGCGGGAGTAGGTAATGAGCAGTTCTTC. This gives the protein CAISESRAGVGNEQFF.

The chain carries TRBV3-1 and TRBJ2-5, with D possibly being TRBD1 or TRBD2 (5 bases each). The germline gives CDR1 LGHDT, CDR2 YNNKEL (reference sequence). Trimming shortened V by 6 bases and J by 7 bases, and 18 bases separated the two germline ends. CDR3 length: 14 residues. CDR3 residues: CASSQGRTPGTQYF. In nucleotides, the CDR3 is TGTGCCAGCAGTCAGGGACGCACCCCCGGGACCCAGTACTTC.

The chain employs TRBV20-1 and TRBJ2-5, with 9 positions matching TRBD1. This CDR3 has 15 residues. The V gene's germline CDR1 is DFQATT and CDR2 SNEGSKA (reference sequence). V trimming: 4 bases; J trimming: 4 bases; junction bases outside the gene matches: 10. CDR3 residues: CSAKPGTGRGETQYF. In nucleotides, the CDR3 is TGCAGTGCTAAACCCGGGACAGGGAGGGGAGAGACCCAGTACTTC.

This CDR3 is CAISEGGGDEQFF. In nucleotides, the CDR3 is TGTGCCATCAGTGAAGGGGGAGGGGATGAGCAGTTCTTC. This chain connects TRBV10-3 to TRBJ2-1; TRBD2 is a possible D gene (7 bases). The CDR3 extends over 13 amino acids. V shed 3 bases and J shed 8 bases, with 11 bases lying between them. Germline V lookup: CDR1 ENHRY, CDR2 SYGVKD.

This clonotype occurred a few times. The CDR3: CASRPSSNQPQHF. CDR3 in DNA: TGTGCCAGCAGACCATCAAGCAATCAGCCCCAGCATTTT. The rearrangement uses TRBV6-2 or TRBV6-3 and TRBJ1-5; D unclear. The CDR3 length is 13 residues. CDR1 is MNHEY and CDR2 is SVGEGT in the germline V gene. The V end was cut by 6 bases, the J end by 1 base, with 7 bases between.

The chain couples TRBV20-1 to TRBJ1-1; TRBD1 agrees at 8 bases. Germline CDR1 reads DFQATT; CDR2 reads SNEGSKA (reference sequence). Unmatched junction bases numbered 10, after V lost 1 base and J lost 3 bases. The CDR3 covers 16 residues. CDR3 bases: TGCAGTGCTAGAGTATTCGGACAGGGCATTGACACTGAAGCTTTCTTT. Translated, it gives CSARVFGQGIDTEAFF.